The text below deals with one TCR beta chain. Its antigen is unidentified. The data derive from a study of beta chain features in type 1 diabetes. General study results and limits: Whether HLA type influences TCRB rearrangement remained unresolved here. People with Type 1 diabetes carried modestly yet significantly shorter TCRB CDR3s in all four CD4+ subsets. High TCR expression in some cells could lead to their over-representation in cDNA sequencing.

The CDR3 covers 12 residues. Deletions cut 4 bases from V and 5 bases from J, with 8 bases between. Per the germline V gene, CDR1 is SQVTM and CDR2 is ANQGSEA. Expressed TCRB transcripts were sequenced because the entire RNA isolate underwent reverse transcription. TCRdb's table, derived via immunoSEQ multiplex PCR, lists solely in-frame clones and lacks some. The repertoire holds about 53,000 clones, with 60% to 70% as singletons. The source is a woman in her 30s with type 1 diabetes. This chain uses TRBV29-1 with TRBJ1-4, with D perhaps matching TRBD1 (6 bases). Sequenced: stem cell memory CD4+ T cells from blood. The DNA for the CDR3 is TGCAGCGTTGGTCAGGGGAATGAAAAACTGTTTTTT. It is translated as CSVGQGNEKLFF.